Below, one T cell receptor beta chain is given with its context. The sample comes from a study of shared clonotypes between healthy human individuals. Trimming stripped 6 bases from V and 2 bases from J, with 11 bases between. The CDR3 has 13 residues. Germline loops: CDR1 KGHSH, CDR2 LQKENI. Data came from immunoSEQ multiplex PCR; TCRdb stores just in-frame clones and leaves some out. Among about 490,000 clones, 76% were seen once, and the ten largest hold roughly 13%. The TCR comes from a middle-aged woman in good health. Some clones in this sample may be carry-over from other donors' samples. V gene TRBV18 combines with J gene TRBJ2-7; D uncertain. The sequencing input was PBMCs. The CDR3 sequence: CASSQTEAYEQYF. In nucleotides, the CDR3 is TGTGCCAGCTCCCAGACGGAAGCCTACGAGCAGTACTTC.